This T cell receptor (beta chain) was recorded in a study of PD-L1 blockade in urothelial cancer (dated 2017 in TCRdb). Background on the whole study: Therapy was started at some point between 2014 and 2016 for all patients, and atezolizumab 1,200 mg was administered intravenously every 3 weeks. About 85% of the 29 patients were identified as males with urothelial cancer of bladder origin, and a prior smoking history was reported by 18 of 29 patients. Patients had an ECOG performance status of 0 or 1 and had received between 0 and 3 prior chemotherapy regimens. Blood samples were analyzed 3 weeks after the start of treatment (second dose) and 6 weeks after the start of treatment. Blood samples gave a median of around 140,000 T cells and 82,636 unique TCRs, with a median clonality of around 0.074. Somatic, immune and clinical correlates of response to PD-L1 blockade with atezolizumab in urothelial cancer were the focus of an exploratory multi-omic analysis. TCR sequencing covered pretreatment tumor samples and matched, serially collected peripheral blood taken before and after atezolizumab treatment. Durable clinical benefit meant progression-free survival longer than 6 months, and TCR features were also tested against progression-free and overall survival. In the same patients, pretreatment tumors underwent whole exome sequencing and RNA sequencing in addition to TCR sequencing. Durable clinical benefit was achieved by nine patients and was not achieved by 20 patients. Pretreatment blood TCR-seq was available for under 35 patients, at least one posttreatment blood collection was obtained for some 24 patients, and tumor TCR-seq was available for some 24 patients. The full study reports these points: Because the sample size was small (n ≈ 30) and many exploratory analyses were performed, the results are intended to be hypothesis-generating. A pretreatment peripheral blood TCR clonality below the median was linked to improved progression-free and overall survival. Greater expansion of tumor-associated TCR clones in peripheral blood 3 weeks after the start of treatment was observed in patients with durable benefit (n ≈ 20, p = 0.022).

Synthetic TCR analog templates were spiked into each PCR so that absolute template abundance could be estimated from read counts. Using the immunoSEQ assay, TCRbeta CDR3 regions were amplified from genomic DNA with bias-controlled V and J gene primers. Sequencing of rearranged TCRbeta segments was done at approximately 20X coverage. On the study's bioinformatics: Sequencing errors were corrected by clustering and CDR3s were annotated against IMGT to assign V, D and J genes. Downstream analyses used only productive TCRbeta rearrangements and left out out-of-frame or stop-codon sequences. Clonality was computed as one minus Shannon entropy normalized by the log of the number of unique productive sequences. Clones differing between time points or between blood and tumor were identified using Fisher's exact test with Benjamini-Hochberg correction, with an adjusted p below 0.01 applied as the threshold. TCRdb retrieved this table from immuneACCESS and kept in-frame rearrangements only. Not all clones are present; in checked studies, unresolved V genes account for under half, and no reason is known for the remainder. V and J calls plus clone size are reproduced from that table; the DNA served to infer D and trimming. For this sample the table gives 55,000 to 80,000 clones, of which 70% to 90% were detected only once. 14% to 15% of the sample comes from the top ten.

CDR1 SGDLS and CDR2 YYNGEE were looked up in the germline V gene. Germline trimming: 4 bases from V, 0 bases from J; junction bases outside gene matches: 8. From the cysteine through the phenylalanine, the CDR3 covers 16 amino acids. Only CDR3 DNA remains: 48 bases, in frame from the first base. Reading the label with the study, this specimen's time point is: pretreatment peripheral blood. A total of 29 patients with locally advanced or metastatic urothelial carcinoma, treated at Memorial Sloan Kettering on a trial protocol, made up the cohort. Peripheral blood mononuclear cells were collected pretreatment and during treatment, at between 1 and 8 total time points per patient. The Qiagen DNeasy Blood extraction kit was used to purify genomic DNA from total PBMCs and from tumor samples. PBMCs were collected pretreatment and during treatment and were isolated and stored as previously described. Remarks on this clone: What antigen it recognizes has not been identified. Nothing much larger sits one base from this clone, and base qualities are not available.

The sample was PBMCs, taken around atezolizumab (anti-PD-L1) treatment. This sequence uses TRBV9 and TRBJ2-3, with TRBD1 identical over 7 junction bases. This clonotype originated in a man in his sixties with urothelial cancer. The bases read TGTGCCAGCAGCCTCCGGACAGGCTTTAGCACAGATACGCAGTATTTT. The resulting protein is CASSLRTGFSTDTQYF.